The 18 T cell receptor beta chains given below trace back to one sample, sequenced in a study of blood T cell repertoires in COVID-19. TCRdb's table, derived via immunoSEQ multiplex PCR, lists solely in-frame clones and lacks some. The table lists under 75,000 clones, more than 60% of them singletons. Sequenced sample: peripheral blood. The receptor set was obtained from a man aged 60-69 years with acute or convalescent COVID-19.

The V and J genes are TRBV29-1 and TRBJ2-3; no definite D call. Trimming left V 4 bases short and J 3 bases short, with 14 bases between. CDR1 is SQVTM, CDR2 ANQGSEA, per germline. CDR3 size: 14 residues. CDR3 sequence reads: CSVVSSSGTDTQYF. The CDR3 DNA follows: TGCAGCGTTGTCAGCTCTAGTGGTACAGATACGCAGTATTTT.

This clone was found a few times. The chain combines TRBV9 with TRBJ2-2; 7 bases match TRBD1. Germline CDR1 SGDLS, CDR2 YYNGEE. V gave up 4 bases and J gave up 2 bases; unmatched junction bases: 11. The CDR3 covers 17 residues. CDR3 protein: CASSKQGTLTNTGELFF. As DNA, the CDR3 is TGTGCCAGCAGCAAACAGGGGACACTAACTAACACCGGGGAGCTGTTTTTT.

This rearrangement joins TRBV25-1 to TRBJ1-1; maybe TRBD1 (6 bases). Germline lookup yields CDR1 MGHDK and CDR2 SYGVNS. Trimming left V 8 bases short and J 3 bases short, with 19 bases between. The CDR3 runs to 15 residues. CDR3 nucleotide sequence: TGTGCCAGCGGACCCACAGGGAAAGGGGACACTGAAGCTTTCTTT. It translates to CASGPTGKGDTEAFF.

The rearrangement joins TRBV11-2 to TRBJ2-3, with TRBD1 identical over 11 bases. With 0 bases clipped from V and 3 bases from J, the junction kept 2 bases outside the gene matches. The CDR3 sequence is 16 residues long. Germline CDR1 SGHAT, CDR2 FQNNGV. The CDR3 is CASSLDGTGGTDTQYF. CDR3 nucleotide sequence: TGTGCCAGCAGCTTAGACGGGACAGGGGGGACAGATACGCAGTATTTT.

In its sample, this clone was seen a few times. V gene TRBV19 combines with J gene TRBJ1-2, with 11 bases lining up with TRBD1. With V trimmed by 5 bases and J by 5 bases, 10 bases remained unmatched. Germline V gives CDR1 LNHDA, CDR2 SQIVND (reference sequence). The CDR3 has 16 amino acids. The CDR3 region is CASSPTGQGAYYGYTF. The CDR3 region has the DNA TGTGCCAGTAGTCCTACTGGACAGGGGGCTTATTATGGCTACACCTTC.

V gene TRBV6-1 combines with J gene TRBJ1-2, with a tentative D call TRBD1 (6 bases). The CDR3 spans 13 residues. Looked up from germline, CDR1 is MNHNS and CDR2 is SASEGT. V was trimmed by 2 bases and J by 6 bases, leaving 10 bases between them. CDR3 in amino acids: CASSERSGDGYTF. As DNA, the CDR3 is TGTGCCAGCAGTGAAAGGTCAGGGGATGGCTACACCTTC.

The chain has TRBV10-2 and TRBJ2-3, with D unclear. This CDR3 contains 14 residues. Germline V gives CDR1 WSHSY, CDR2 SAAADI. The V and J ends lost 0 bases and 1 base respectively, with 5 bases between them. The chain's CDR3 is CASSESTRTDTQYF. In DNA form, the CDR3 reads TGCGCCAGCAGTGAGTCGACTCGCACAGATACGCAGTATTTT.

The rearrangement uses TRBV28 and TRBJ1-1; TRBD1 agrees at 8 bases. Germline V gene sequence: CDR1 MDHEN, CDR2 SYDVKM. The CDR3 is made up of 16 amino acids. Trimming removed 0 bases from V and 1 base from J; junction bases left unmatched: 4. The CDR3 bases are TGTGCCAGCAGTTTATGGTCCGGGACAGGGAACACTGAAGCTTTCTTT. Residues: CASSLWSGTGNTEAFF.

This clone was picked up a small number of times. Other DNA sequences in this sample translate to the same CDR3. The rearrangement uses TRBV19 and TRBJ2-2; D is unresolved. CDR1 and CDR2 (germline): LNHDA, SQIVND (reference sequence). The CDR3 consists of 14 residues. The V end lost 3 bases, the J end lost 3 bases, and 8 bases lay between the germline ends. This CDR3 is CASSISTDTGELFF. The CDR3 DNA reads TGTGCCAGTAGTATCAGTACCGACACCGGGGAGCTGTTTTTT.

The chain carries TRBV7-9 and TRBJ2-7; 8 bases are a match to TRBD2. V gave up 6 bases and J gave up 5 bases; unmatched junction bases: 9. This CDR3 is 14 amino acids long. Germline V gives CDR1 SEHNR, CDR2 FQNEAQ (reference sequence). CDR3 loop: CASRQAGVAHEQYF. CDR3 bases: TGTGCCAGCAGACAAGCGGGAGTGGCCCACGAGCAGTACTTC.

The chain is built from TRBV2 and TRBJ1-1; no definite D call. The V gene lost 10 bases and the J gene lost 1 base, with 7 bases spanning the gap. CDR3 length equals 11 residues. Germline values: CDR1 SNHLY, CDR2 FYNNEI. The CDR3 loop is CATEGNTEAFF. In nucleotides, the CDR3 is TGTGCCACCGAGGGGAACACTGAAGCTTTCTTT.

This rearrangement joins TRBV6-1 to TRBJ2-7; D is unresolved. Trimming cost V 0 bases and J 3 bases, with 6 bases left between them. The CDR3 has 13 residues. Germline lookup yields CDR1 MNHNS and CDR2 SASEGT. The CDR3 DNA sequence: TGTGCCAGCAGTGAAGCGCCCTACTACGAGCAGTACGTC. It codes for CASSEAPYYEQYV.

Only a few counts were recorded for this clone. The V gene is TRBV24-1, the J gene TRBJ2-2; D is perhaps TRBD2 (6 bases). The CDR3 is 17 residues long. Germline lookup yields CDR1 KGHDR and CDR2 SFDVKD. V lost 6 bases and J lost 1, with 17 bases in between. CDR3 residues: CATSLGFGSGNTGELFF. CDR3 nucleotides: TGTGCCACCAGTTTAGGGTTTGGTAGCGGGAACACCGGGGAGCTGTTTTTT.

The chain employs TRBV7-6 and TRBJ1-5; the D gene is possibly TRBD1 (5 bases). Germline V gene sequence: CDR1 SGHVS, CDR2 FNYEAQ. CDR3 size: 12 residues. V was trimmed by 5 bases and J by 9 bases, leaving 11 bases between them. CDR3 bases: TGTGCCAGCAGCCCACCCGGGGGGCCCCAGCATTTT. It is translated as CASSPPGGPQHF.

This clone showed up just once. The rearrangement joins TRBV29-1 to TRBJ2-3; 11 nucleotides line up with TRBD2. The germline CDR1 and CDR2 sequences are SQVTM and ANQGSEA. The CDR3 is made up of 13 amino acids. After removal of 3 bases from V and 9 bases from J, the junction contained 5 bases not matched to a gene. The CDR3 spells CSVDLSGGDTQYF. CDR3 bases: TGCAGCGTTGATCTTAGCGGGGGGGACACGCAGTATTTT.

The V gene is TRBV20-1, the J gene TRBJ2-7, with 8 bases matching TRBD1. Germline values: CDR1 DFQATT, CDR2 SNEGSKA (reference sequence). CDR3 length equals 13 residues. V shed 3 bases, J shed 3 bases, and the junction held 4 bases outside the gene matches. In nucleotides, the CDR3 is TGCAGTGCTAGTGGGACAGGCGGCTACGAGCAGTACTTC. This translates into CSASGTGGYEQYF.

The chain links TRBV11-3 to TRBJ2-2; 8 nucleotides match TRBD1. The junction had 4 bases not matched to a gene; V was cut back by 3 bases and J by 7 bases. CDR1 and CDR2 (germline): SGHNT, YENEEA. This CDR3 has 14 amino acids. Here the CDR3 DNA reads TGTGCCAGCAGCTTGGGACAGGAGGACGGGGAGCTGTTTTTT. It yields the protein CASSLGQEDGELFF.

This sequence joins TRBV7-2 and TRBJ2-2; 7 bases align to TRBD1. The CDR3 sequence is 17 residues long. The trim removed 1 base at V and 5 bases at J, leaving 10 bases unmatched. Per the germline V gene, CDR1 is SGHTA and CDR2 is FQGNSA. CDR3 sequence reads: CASSLGWAGGLTGELFF. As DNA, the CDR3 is TGTGCCAGCAGCTTAGGTTGGGCAGGGGGATTAACCGGGGAGCTGTTTTTT.